The 7 T cell receptor beta chains presented below share a single source sample, sequenced in a study of blood T cell repertoires in COVID-19. The repertoire was sequenced with immunoSEQ multiplex PCR; TCRdb's copy has only in-frame clones and lacks some. The repertoire has 45,000 to 55,000 clones, approximately 87% of them found once; the top ten carry over 4.5%. The sequenced material came from peripheral blood. These receptors came from a human donor in a cohort sampled during active COVID-19.

The chain couples TRBV24-1 to TRBJ2-3; the match to TRBD2 covers 13 bases. From germline, CDR1 is KGHDR and CDR2 SFDVKD. CDR3 length: 15 amino acids. The V segment lost 2 bases and the J segment 14 bases; nucleotides outside the gene matches: 9. The CDR3 nucleotides read TGTGCCACCAGTGATTGGACTAGCGGGGGCCCCTTTTGGTATTTT. Protein product: CATSDWTSGGPFWYF.

The sample holds a few counts of this clone. J is TRBJ2-7 and V is TRBV6-2 or TRBV6-3, with no clear D. The CDR3 is 12 residues long. Trimming cost V 2 bases and J 7 bases, with 9 bases left between them. CDR1 and CDR2 (germline): MNHEY, SVGEGT. CDR3 nucleotide sequence: TGTGCCAGCAGTTACGATGCGCGGGAGCAGTACTTC. Protein sequence: CASSYDAREQYF.

This chain links TRBV5-1 with TRBJ1-1; perhaps TRBD1 as D (6 bases). With 1 base removed from V and 1 base from J, the gap between germline ends came to 8 bases. This CDR3 spans 14 amino acids. CDR1 is SGHRS and CDR2 is YFSETQ in the germline V gene. The CDR3 sequence: CASSLTGSNTEAFF. Written as DNA, the CDR3 is TGCGCCAGCAGCTTGACAGGGTCGAACACTGAAGCTTTCTTT. The entire variable domain, with the rest obtained from reference TRBV5-1 and TRBJ1-1, is as follows: KAGVTQTPRYLIKTRGQQVTLSCSPISGHRSVSWYQQTPGQGLQFLFEYFSETQRNKGNFPGRFSGRQFSNSRSEMNVSTLELGDSALYLCASSLTGSNTEAFFGQGTRLTVV.

The J gene is TRBJ1-1, the V gene TRBV12-3 or TRBV12-4; D is uncertain. V lost 7 bases and J 4 bases, leaving 13 bases between the germline ends. This CDR3 region has 13 residues. Here the CDR3 DNA reads TGTGCCAGCATTCCTTACTCGGGCACTGAAGCTTTCTTT. It specifies CASIPYSGTEAFF.

This clone was seen many times. The chain uses TRBV5-1 and TRBJ2-2, with D possibly matching TRBD2 (6 bases). Germline values: CDR1 SGHRS, CDR2 YFSETQ. Trimming left V 0 bases short and J 4 bases short, with 10 bases between. The CDR3 totals 15 residues. The CDR3: CASSLGQGGTGELFF. The DNA for the CDR3 is TGCGCCAGCAGCTTGGGGCAGGGAGGCACCGGGGAGCTGTTTTTT.

This chain links TRBV4-3 with TRBJ2-2; no definite D call. The CDR3 is 15 amino acids. Trimming pared 6 bases from V and 0 bases from J, leaving 11 bases between. The V gene's germline CDR1 is LGHNA and CDR2 YSLEER. CDR3 sequence: CASSREVPNTGELFF. The DNA of the CDR3 is TGCGCCAGCAGTCGAGAGGTACCGAACACCGGGGAGCTGTTTTTT.

The rearrangement links TRBV2 to TRBJ2-7; 7 positions agree with TRBD1. CDR1 is SNHLY and CDR2 is FYNNEI in the germline V gene. This CDR3 spans 14 amino acids. After removal of 7 bases from V and 9 bases from J, the junction contained 15 bases not matched to a gene. The CDR3 DNA follows: TGTGCCAGCATTCCAACCCGACAGGGAGTTGGGCAGTACTTC. Amino acids: CASIPTRQGVGQYF.